This is a list of T cell receptor beta chains from one sample in a study of CD8 T cells in ankylosing spondylitis. One entry per CDR3 protein results from TCRdb running MiXCR on the 5' RACE reads. The sample lists around 9,100 distinct CDR3 sequences, around 6% occurring once. Sequencing was done on a sample of blood, either unsorted or a sorted T cell fraction (not recorded which). These receptors came from a female donor with ankylosing spondylitis or in good health (not recorded which). Each CDR3 is given with its conserved first and last residue. The order of the fields is D gene, J gene, clone size, V gene, CDR3 protein, CDR3 DNA. A D gene is named only where the DNA matches it firmly. Clone size is not always given. Where it is, it says once, few, many or a class for expanded clones.

>.|TRBJ2-1|medium-sized|TRBV9
CASSPSLVASGQFF
TGTGCCAGCAGCCCGTCTCTGGTGGCATCGGGGCAGTTCTTC
>TRBD2|TRBJ2-3|many|TRBV9
CASSVAGRAGGPTDTQYF
TGTGCCAGCAGCGTAGCCGGGAGGGCGGGGGGGCCGACAGATACGCAGTATTTT
>TRBD2|TRBJ2-1|medium-sized|TRBV9
CASSASGSSYNEQFF
TGTGCCAGCAGCGCAAGCGGGAGTTCTTACAATGAGCAGTTCTTC
>.|TRBJ2-6|many|TRBV9
CASSAFHRGSDSGANVLTF
TGTGCCAGCAGCGCTTTCCACCGGGGTTCTGACTCTGGGGCCAACGTCCTGACTTTC
>TRBD1|TRBJ2-3|many|TRBV9
CASSVSGGQSTDTQYF
TGTGCCAGCAGCGTATCAGGGGGACAGAGCACAGATACGCAGTATTTT
>TRBD2|TRBJ2-3|many|TRBV9
CASSVDAGGHTDTQYF
TGTGCCAGCAGCGTAGATGCGGGGGGGCACACAGATACGCAGTATTTT
>TRBD1|TRBJ2-5|.|TRBV9
CASSVYGTEQETQYF
TGTGCCAGCAGCGTATACGGGACAGAACAAGAGACCCAGTACTTC
>TRBD2|TRBJ2-3|many|TRBV9
CASSVSGGDTDTQYF
TGTGCCAGCAGCGTCAGCGGGGGGGATACAGATACGCAGTATTTT
>TRBD2|TRBJ2-1|many|TRBV9
CASSGGLAGDNEQFF
TGTGCCAGCAGCGGGGGACTAGCGGGTGATAATGAGCAGTTCTTC
>.|TRBJ1-1|.|TRBV9
CASSPTGLNTEAFF
TGTGCCAGCAGCCCCACAGGGCTTAACACTGAAGCTTTCTTT
>TRBD1|TRBJ1-2|medium-sized|TRBV9
CASGTGGHGYTF
TGTGCCAGCGGGACAGGGGGACATGGCTACACCTTC
>.|TRBJ2-7|many|TRBV9
CASSGDRSYEQYF
TGTGCCAGCAGCGGGGACCGATCCTACGAGCAGTACTTC
>.|TRBJ2-3|many|TRBV9
CASSVAGATDTQYF
TGTGCCAGCAGCGTGGCGGGGGCCACAGATACGCAGTATTTT
>TRBD1|TRBJ2-7|many|TRBV9
CASSVGSTGGIYEQYF
TGTGCCAGCAGCGTAGGGTCGACAGGGGGGATCTACGAGCAGTACTTC
>.|TRBJ2-3|.|TRBV12-5
CASGLVHTDVTNQPQYF
TGTGCTAGTGGTTTGGTACACACGGACGTAACTAATCAGCCCCAGTATTTT
>.|TRBJ1-1|many|TRBV9
CASSVEDREAFF
TGTGCCAGCAGCGTAGAGGACAGAGAAGCTTTCTTT
>.|TRBJ2-5|medium-sized|TRBV9
CASSPSGIETQYF
TGTGCCAGCAGCCCATCGGGGATCGAGACCCAGTACTTC
>.|TRBJ1-1|few|TRBV9
CASERLPNTEAFF
TGTGCCAGCGAGCGTCTCCCGAATACTGAAGCTTTCTTT